The 18 T cell receptor beta chains below all came from one sample that was sequenced in a study of T cell responses to AZD1222 COVID-19 vaccine. Assay: immunoSEQ multiplex PCR; the TCRdb copy retains only in-frame clones and omits some. This table holds about 100,000 clones, roughly nine tenths found once. The starting material was peripheral blood, obtained on day 0 of AZD1222 vaccination. Receptors originate from an adult in good health.

The chain employs TRBV28 and TRBJ1-2; the D is unclear. V was pared by 2 bases and J by 1 base, with 5 bases between. This CDR3 spans 13 amino acids. In germline, CDR1 is MDHEN, CDR2 SYDVKM. This CDR3 reads CASSLRINYGYTF. CDR3 coding DNA: TGTGCCAGCAGTTTAAGAATTAACTATGGCTACACCTTC.

J is TRBJ2-3 and V is TRBV27; D is possibly TRBD1 or TRBD2 (5 bases each). CDR1 is MNHEY, CDR2 SMNVEV, per germline (reference sequence). CDR3 length: 15 residues. Trimming shortened V by 0 bases and J by 3 bases, and 10 bases separated the two germline ends. The CDR3 nucleotides read TGTGCCAGCAGTTTATCGGGGGAGCTTACAGATACGCAGTATTTT. As protein: CASSLSGELTDTQYF.

V usage is TRBV6-5 and J usage is TRBJ2-1, with D possibly TRBD1 on 6 matching bases. This CDR3 has 14 residues. CDR1 and CDR2 from the germline V gene are MNHEY and SVGAGI. V was trimmed by 6 bases and J by 7 bases, leaving 16 bases between them. The CDR3 reads CASRSSNRVNEQFF. DNA of the CDR3: TGTGCCAGCAGGTCCTCCAACAGGGTAAATGAGCAGTTCTTC.

This chain uses TRBV23-1 with TRBJ2-1; 7 nucleotides match TRBD2. TRBV23-1 is annotated as an ORF whose role is uncertain. CDR3 length equals 15 residues. The junction had 5 bases not matched to a gene; V was cut back by 3 bases and J by 3 bases. CDR3 in amino acids: CASSHGIAGYNEQFF. CDR3 DNA: TGCGCCAGCAGTCACGGAATAGCGGGCTACAATGAGCAGTTCTTC.

The J gene is TRBJ2-1, the V gene TRBV6-2 or TRBV6-3, with TRBD1 as a possible D gene (6 bases). CDR3 length: 17 amino acids. Germline loops: CDR1 MNHEY, CDR2 SVGEGT. V lost 4 bases to trimming and J lost 2 bases, with 18 bases between them. The CDR3 region is CASSFLRPGHPYNEQFF. The CDR3 DNA sequence: TGTGCCAGCAGTTTTCTACGACCGGGACATCCCTACAATGAGCAGTTCTTC.

This sequence joins TRBV10-3 and TRBJ1-1; 7 bases line up with TRBD1. Germline CDR1 is ENHRY and CDR2 is SYGVKD. V gave up 4 bases and J gave up 3 bases; unmatched junction bases: 20. The CDR3 extends over 19 amino acids. CDR3 bases: TGTGCCATCAGTGCCCCGATAGGCGGGCCAGGGGGGGGAGACACTGAAGCTTTCTTT. Amino acids: CAISAPIGGPGGGDTEAFF.

This sequence joins TRBV28 and TRBJ1-1; no clear D gene. The CDR3 consists of 11 residues. The germline CDR1 and CDR2 sequences are MDHEN and SYDVKM. V lost 4 bases and J 1 base, leaving 1 base between the germline ends. The CDR3 loop reads CASSSNTEAFF. The CDR3 region has the DNA TGTGCCAGCAGTTCGAACACTGAAGCTTTCTTT.

The V and J genes are TRBV4-2 and TRBJ2-3, with 8 positions matching TRBD2. Germline V lookup: CDR1 LGHNA, CDR2 YNFKEQ. J lost 3 bases, V lost 4 bases, and 6 bases had no gene match. The CDR3 is 15 amino acids. In DNA, the CDR3 is TGTGCCAGCAGCCCACTAGCGGAGGTAACAGATACGCAGTATTTT. Its translation is CASSPLAEVTDTQYF.

V is TRBV7-2 and J is TRBJ2-7, with D maybe TRBD1 (5 bases). The CDR3 consists of 13 residues. From germline, CDR1 is SGHTA and CDR2 FQGNSA. Between the trimmed V and J ends, which lost 4 bases and 2 bases, there was a span of 9 bases. In nucleotides, the CDR3 is TGTGCCAGCAGCTCGGACACAACCTACGAGCAGTACTTC. The encoded protein is CASSSDTTYEQYF.

The V and J genes are TRBV9 and TRBJ2-5; tentatively, D is TRBD1 or TRBD2 (5 bases each). This CDR3 spans 14 amino acids. V lost 0 bases to trimming and J lost 3 bases, with 9 bases between them. Germline CDR1 is SGDLS and CDR2 is YYNGEE. The CDR3: CASSVAGHKETQYF. The CDR3 DNA follows: TGTGCCAGCAGCGTAGCGGGGCACAAAGAGACCCAGTACTTC.

This clone was found once. This chain connects TRBV19 to TRBJ2-7; the D is unclear. Germline V gives CDR1 LNHDA, CDR2 SQIVND (reference sequence). V gave up 3 bases and J gave up 1 base, with 10 bases separating them. The CDR3 length is 14 residues. The CDR3 coding sequence is TGTGCCAGTAGTATGACGGGTACTTCCTACGAGCAGTACTTC. Translating gives CASSMTGTSYEQYF.

V is TRBV19 and J is TRBJ2-3; 8 nucleotides agree with TRBD2. Germline loops: CDR1 LNHDA, CDR2 SQIVND (reference sequence). V shed 6 bases and J 1 base; nucleotides not matched to a gene: 3. The CDR3 covers 14 residues. DNA for the CDR3: TGTGCCAGTAGCTCAGCGGGGGGCACAGATACGCAGTATTTT. It translates to CASSSAGGTDTQYF.

The rearrangement uses TRBV6-4 and TRBJ1-5; tentatively, D is TRBD1 (5 bases). Trimming took off 3 bases at V and 5 bases at J, with 14 bases between the two ends. The length of the CDR3 is 15 residues. The germline V gene has CDR1 MRHNA and CDR2 SNTAGT. CDR3 loop: CASSDSRVRDQPQHF. The DNA for the CDR3 is TGTGCCAGCAGTGATAGCAGGGTAAGGGATCAGCCCCAGCATTTT.

The rearrangement links TRBV5-4 to TRBJ1-1; D is uncertain. CDR3 length equals 15 residues. V was trimmed by 1 base and J by 3 bases, leaving 13 bases between them. CDR1 is SGHNT and CDR2 is YYREEE in the germline V gene (reference sequence). CDR3 in amino acids: CASSLRATSDTEAFF. CDR3 DNA: TGTGCCAGCAGCTTGAGGGCCACCTCCGACACTGAAGCTTTCTTT.

The chain is built from TRBV15 and TRBJ1-2; D ambiguous. CDR1 is LNHNV and CDR2 is YYDKDF in the germline V gene (reference sequence). This CDR3 is 14 amino acids long. Trimming left V 1 base short and J 0 bases short, with 6 bases between. CDR3 residues: CATSRVSANYGYTF. In nucleotides, the CDR3 is TGTGCCACCAGCAGAGTATCAGCTAACTATGGCTACACCTTC.

V usage is TRBV5-5 and J usage is TRBJ1-4; D might be TRBD1 (5 bases). Per germline, CDR1 SGHKS and CDR2 YYEKEE (reference sequence). V was shortened by 2 bases and J by 3 bases, with 8 bases between the two germline ends. The CDR3 spans 14 residues. The CDR3 DNA reads as TGTGCCAGCAGCTTCAGGGAGGCTAATGAAAAACTGTTTTTT. Protein: CASSFREANEKLFF.

V and J are TRBV27 and TRBJ2-5, with TRBD2 as a possible D gene (6 bases). CDR3 length: 13 residues. Trimming removed 2 bases at V and 3 bases at J, with 7 bases between. Germline CDR1 and CDR2: MNHEY and SMNVEV (reference sequence). CDR3 sequence (DNA): TGTGCCAGCAGTTTAAGGAGGGAAGAGACCCAGTACTTC. Residues: CASSLRREETQYF.

The chain uses TRBV11-2 and TRBJ1-1, with 8 nucleotides matching TRBD1. Germline loops: CDR1 SGHAT, CDR2 FQNNGV. The CDR3 is 13 residues long. Trimming cost V 3 bases and J 9 bases; bases outside gene matches: 6. DNA for the CDR3: TGTGCCAGCAGCTTTTTACAGGGGGGGCAAGCTTTCTTT. This translates into CASSFLQGGQAFF.